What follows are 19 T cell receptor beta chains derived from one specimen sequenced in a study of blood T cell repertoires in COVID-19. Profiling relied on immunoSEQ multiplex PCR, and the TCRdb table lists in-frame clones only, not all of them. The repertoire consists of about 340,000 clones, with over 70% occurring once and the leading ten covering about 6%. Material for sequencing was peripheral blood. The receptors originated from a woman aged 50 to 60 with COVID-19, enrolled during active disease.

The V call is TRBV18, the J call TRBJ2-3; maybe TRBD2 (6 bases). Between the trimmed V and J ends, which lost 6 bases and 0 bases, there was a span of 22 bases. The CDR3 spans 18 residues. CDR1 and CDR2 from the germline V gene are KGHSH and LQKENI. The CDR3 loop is CASSLTGSGSPSTDTQYF. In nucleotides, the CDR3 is TGTGCCAGCTCCCTAACGGGAAGCGGGTCACCTAGCACAGATACGCAGTATTTT.

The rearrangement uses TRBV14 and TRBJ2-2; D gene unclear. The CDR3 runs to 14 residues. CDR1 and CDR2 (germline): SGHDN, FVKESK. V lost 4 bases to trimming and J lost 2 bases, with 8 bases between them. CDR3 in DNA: TGTGCCAGCAGCCCCCTTTTAAACACCGGGGAGCTGTTTTTT. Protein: CASSPLLNTGELFF.

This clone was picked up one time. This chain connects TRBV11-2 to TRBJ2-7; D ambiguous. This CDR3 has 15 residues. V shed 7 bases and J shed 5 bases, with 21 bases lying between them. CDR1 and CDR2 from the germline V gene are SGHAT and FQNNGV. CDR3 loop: CASNAWRGAADEQYF. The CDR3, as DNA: TGTGCCAGCAATGCCTGGAGAGGTGCGGCCGACGAGCAGTACTTC.

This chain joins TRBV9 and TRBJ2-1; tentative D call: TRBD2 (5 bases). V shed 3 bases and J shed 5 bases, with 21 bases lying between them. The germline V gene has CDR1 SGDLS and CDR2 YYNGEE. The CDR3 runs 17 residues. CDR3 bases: TGTGCCAGCAGCGCCTTTACTGAGGAGCGGCCCAACAATGAGCAGTTCTTC. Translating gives CASSAFTEERPNNEQFF.

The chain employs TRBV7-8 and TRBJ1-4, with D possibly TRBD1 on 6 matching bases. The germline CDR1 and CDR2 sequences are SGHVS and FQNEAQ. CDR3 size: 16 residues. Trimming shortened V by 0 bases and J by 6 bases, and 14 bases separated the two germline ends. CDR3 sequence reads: CASSLAGQPWDEKLFF. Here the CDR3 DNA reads TGTGCCAGCAGCTTAGCTGGACAGCCCTGGGATGAAAAACTGTTTTTT.

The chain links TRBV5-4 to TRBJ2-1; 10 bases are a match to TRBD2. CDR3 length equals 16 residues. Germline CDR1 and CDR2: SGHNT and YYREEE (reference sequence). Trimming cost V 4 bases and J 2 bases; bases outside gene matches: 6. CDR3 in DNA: TGTGCCAGCAGCCAACTTACTAGCGGGACCTACAATGAGCAGTTCTTC. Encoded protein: CASSQLTSGTYNEQFF.

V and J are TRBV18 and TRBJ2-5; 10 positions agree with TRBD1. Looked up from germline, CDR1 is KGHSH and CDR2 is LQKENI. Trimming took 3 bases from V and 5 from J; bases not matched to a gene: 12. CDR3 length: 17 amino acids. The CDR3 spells CASSPGGATGGRETQYF. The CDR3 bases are TGTGCCAGCTCACCTGGTGGAGCGACAGGGGGCAGGGAGACCCAGTACTTC.

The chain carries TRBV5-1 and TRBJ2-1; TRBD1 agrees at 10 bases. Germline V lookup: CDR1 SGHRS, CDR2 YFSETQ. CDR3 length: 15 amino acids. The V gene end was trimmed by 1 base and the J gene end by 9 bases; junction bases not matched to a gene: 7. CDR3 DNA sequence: TGCGCCAGCAGCTTGTGGCCGGGACAGGGGTTTGAGCAGTTCTTC. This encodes CASSLWPGQGFEQFF. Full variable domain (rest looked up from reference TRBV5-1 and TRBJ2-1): KAGVTQTPRYLIKTRGQQVTLSCSPISGHRSVSWYQQTPGQGLQFLFEYFSETQRNKGNFPGRFSGRQFSNSRSEMNVSTLELGDSALYLCASSLWPGQGFEQFFGPGTRLTVL.

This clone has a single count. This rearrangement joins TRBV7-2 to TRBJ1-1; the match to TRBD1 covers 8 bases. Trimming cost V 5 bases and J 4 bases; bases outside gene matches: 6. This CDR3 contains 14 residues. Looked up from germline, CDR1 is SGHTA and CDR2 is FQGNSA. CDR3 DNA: TGTGCCAGCAGCCGCCAGGGGGCGACCACTGAAGCTTTCTTT. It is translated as CASSRQGATTEAFF.

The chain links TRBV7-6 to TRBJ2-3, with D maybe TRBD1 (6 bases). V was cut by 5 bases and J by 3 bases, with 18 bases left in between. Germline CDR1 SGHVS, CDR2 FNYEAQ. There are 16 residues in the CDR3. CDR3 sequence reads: CASSRPRGGGTDTQYF. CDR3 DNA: TGTGCCAGCAGCCGACCACGTGGGGGCGGGACAGATACGCAGTATTTT.

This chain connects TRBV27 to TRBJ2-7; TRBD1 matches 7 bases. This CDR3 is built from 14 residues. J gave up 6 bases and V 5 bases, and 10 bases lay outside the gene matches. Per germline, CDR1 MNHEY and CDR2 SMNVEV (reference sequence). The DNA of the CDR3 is TGTGCCAGCAGTCCACGACAGGGTGTGCGCGAGCAGTACTTC. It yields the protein CASSPRQGVREQYF.

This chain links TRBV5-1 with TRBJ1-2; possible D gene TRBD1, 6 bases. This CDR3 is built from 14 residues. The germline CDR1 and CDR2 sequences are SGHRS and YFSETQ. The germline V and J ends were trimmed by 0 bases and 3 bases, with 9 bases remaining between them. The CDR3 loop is CASSLAPGDYGYTF. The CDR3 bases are TGCGCCAGCAGCTTGGCCCCAGGGGACTATGGCTACACCTTC.

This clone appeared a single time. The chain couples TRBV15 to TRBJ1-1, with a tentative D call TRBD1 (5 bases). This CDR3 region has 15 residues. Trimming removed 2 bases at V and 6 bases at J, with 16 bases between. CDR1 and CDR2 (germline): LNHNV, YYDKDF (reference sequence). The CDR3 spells CATSRRTSRFPEAFF. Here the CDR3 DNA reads TGTGCCACCAGCAGAAGGACATCTCGGTTTCCTGAAGCTTTCTTT.

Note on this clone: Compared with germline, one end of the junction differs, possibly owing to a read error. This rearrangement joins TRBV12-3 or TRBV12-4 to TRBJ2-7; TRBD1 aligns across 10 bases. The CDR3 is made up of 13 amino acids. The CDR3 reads CASSFGVSDRGDF. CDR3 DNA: TGTGCCAGCAGTTTTGGGGTCTCGGACAGGGGGGACTTC.

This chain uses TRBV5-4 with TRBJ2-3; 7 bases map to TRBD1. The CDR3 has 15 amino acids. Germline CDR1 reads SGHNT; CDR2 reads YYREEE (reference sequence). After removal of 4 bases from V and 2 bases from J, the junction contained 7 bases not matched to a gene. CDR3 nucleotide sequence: TGTGCCAGCAGCCCGGGACAGTCAGACACAGATACGCAGTATTTT. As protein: CASSPGQSDTDTQYF.

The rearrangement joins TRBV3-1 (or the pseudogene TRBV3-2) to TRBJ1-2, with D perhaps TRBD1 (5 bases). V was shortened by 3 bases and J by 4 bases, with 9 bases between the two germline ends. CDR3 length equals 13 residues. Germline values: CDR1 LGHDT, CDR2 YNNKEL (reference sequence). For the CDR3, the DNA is TGTGCCAGCAGCCAGGGGCTCGGCTATGGCTACACCTTC. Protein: CASSQGLGYGYTF.

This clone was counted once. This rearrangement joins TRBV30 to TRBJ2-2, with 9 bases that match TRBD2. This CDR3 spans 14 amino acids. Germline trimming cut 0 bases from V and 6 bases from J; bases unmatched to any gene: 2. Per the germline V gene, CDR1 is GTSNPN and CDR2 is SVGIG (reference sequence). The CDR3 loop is CAWSVAGGSGELFF. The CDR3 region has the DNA TGTGCCTGGAGTGTGGCGGGAGGGTCCGGGGAGCTGTTTTTT.

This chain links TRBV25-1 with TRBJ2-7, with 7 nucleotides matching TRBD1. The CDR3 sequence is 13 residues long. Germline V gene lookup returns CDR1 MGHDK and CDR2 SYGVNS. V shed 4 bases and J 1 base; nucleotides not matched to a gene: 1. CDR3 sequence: CASSGQGSYEQYF. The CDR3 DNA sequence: TGTGCCAGCAGTGGACAGGGATCCTACGAGCAGTACTTC.

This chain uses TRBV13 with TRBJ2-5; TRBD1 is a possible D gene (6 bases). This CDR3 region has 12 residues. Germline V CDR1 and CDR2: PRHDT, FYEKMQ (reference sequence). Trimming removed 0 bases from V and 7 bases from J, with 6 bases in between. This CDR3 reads CASSLGGATQYF. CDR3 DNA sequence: TGTGCCAGCAGCTTAGGGGGGGCGACCCAGTACTTC. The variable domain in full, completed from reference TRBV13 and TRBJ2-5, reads AAGVIQSPRHLIKEKRETATLKCYPIPRHDTVYWYQQGPGQDPQFLISFYEKMQSDKGSIPDRFSAQQFSDYHSELNMSSLELGDSALYFCASSLGGATQYFGPGTRLLVL.